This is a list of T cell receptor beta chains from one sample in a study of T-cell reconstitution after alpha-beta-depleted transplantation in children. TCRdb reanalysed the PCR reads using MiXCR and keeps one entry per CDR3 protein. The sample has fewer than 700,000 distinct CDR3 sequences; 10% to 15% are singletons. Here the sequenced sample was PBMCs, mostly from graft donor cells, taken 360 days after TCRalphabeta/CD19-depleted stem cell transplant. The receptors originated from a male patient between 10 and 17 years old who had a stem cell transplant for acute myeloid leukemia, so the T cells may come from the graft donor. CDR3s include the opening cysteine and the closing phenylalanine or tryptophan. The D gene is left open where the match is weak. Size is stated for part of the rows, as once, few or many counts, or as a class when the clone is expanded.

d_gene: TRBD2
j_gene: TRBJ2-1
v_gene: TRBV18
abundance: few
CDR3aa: CASSPRHLLAGEYNEQFF
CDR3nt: TGTGCCAGCTCACCACGCCATCTCCTAGCGGGAGAGTACAATGAGCAGTTCTTC

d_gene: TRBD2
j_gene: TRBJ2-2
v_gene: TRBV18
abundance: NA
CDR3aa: CASSWLAVTGELFF
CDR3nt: TGTGCCAGCTCGTGGCTAGCGGTAACCGGGGAGCTGTTTTTT

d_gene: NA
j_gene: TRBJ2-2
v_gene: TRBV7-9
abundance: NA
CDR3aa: CASSQGGLGYTGELFF
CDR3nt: TGTGCCAGCAGCCAAGGAGGTCTTGGGTACACCGGGGAGCTGTTTTTT

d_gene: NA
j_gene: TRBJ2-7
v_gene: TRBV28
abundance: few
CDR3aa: CASSPPLGTKGYEQYF
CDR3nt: TGTGCCAGCAGTCCGCCTTTGGGGACAAAAGGATACGAGCAGTACTTC

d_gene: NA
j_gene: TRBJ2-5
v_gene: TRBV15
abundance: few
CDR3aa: CATSRDGGLETQYF
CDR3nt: TGTGCCACCAGCAGAGATGGGGGGCTAGAGACCCAGTACTTC

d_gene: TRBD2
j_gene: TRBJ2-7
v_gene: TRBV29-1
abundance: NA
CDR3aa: CSAARLAGDSYEQYF
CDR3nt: TGCAGCGCAGCAAGGCTAGCGGGAGACTCCTACGAGCAGTACTTC

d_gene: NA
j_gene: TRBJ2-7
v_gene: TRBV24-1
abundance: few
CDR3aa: CATSDQRNGYEQYF
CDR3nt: TGTGCCACCAGTGACCAACGGAACGGCTACGAGCAGTACTTC

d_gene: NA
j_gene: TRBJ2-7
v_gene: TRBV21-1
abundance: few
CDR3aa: CASDPRETGSGEQYF
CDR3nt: TGTGCCAGCGACCCAAGGGAGACAGGGTCGGGGGAGCAGTACTTC

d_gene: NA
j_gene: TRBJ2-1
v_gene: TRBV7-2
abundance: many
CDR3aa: CASSFSLGRFYNEQFF
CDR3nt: TGTGCCAGCAGCTTTAGCCTCGGCCGATTCTACAATGAGCAGTTCTTC

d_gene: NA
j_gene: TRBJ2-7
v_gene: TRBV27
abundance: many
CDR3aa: CASSFLAGPYEQYF
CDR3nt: TGTGCCAGCAGTTTCTTGGCAGGGCCCTACGAGCAGTACTTC

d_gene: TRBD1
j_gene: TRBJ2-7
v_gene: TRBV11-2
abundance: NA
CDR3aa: CASSLVQGQRPYEQYF
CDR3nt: TGTGCCAGCAGCTTAGTCCAGGGACAGAGGCCCTACGAGCAGTACTTC

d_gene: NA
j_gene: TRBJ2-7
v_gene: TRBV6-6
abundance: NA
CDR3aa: CAREMDYF
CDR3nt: TGTGCCAGAGAGATGGACTACTTC

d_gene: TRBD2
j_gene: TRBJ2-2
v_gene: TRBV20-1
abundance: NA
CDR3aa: CCAREGGRNTGELFF
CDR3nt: TGCTGTGCTAGAGAAGGCGGGAGGAACACCGGGGAGCTGTTTTTT

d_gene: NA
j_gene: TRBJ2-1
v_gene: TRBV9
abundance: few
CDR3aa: CASSVGRLNNEQFF
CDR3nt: TGTGCCAGCAGCGTAGGAAGACTTAACAATGAGCAGTTCTTC

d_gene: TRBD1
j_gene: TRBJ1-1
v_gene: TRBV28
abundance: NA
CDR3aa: CASSLGQGDTEAFF
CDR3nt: TGTGCCAGCAGCTTAGGACAGGGAGACACTGAAGCTTTCTTT

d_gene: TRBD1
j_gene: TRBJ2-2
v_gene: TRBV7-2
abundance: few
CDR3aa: CASSPSGWDRGSGELFF
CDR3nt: TGTGCCAGCAGCCCTTCGGGTTGGGACAGGGGGTCCGGGGAGCTGTTTTTT

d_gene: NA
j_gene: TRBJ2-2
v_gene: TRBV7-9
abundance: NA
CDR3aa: CASSLIGGELFF
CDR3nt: TGTGCCAGCAGCTTGATCGGCGGGGAGCTGTTTTTT

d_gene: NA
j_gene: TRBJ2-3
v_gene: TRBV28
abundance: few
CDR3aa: CASSRSGSYGDTQYF
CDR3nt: TGTGCCAGCAGCCGTAGCGGTAGTTACGGGGATACGCAGTATTTT

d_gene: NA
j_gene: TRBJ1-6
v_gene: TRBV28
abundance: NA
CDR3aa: CASSFSYPTYSSPLHF
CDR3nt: TGTGCCAGCAGTTTTAGTTACCCCACTTATAGTTCACCCCTCCACTTT

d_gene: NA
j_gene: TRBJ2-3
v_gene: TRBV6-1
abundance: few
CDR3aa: CASSDFVILQTDTQYF
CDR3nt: TGTGCCAGCAGTGACTTCGTAATACTGCAAACAGATACGCAGTATTTT

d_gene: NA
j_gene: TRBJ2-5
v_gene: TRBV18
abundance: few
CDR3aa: CASSPEGPETQYF
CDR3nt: TGTGCCAGCTCACCAGAGGGCCCGGAGACCCAGTACTTC

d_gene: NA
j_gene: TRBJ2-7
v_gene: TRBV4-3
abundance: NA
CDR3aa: CASSHIPRGLYEQYF
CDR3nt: TGCGCCAGCAGCCACATACCCCGAGGGCTATACGAGCAGTACTTC

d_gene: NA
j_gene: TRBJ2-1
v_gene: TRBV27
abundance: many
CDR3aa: CASSSGTQGYNEQFF
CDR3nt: TGTGCCAGCAGTTCCGGGACTCAGGGGTACAATGAGCAGTTCTTC

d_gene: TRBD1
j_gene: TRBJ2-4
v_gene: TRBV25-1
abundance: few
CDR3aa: CASSGQGLGNIQYF
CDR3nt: TGTGCCAGCAGTGGACAGGGTCTTGGAAACATTCAGTACTTC

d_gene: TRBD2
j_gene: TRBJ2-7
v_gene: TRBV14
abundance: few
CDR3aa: CASSRTLAGAKEQYF
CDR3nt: TGTGCCAGCAGCCGAACACTAGCGGGAGCAAAAGAGCAGTACTTC

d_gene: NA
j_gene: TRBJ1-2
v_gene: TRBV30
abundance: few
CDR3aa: CAWNQGSYGYTF
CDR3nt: TGTGCCTGGAACCAGGGGAGCTATGGCTACACCTTC

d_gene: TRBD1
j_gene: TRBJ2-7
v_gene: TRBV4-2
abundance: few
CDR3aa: CASSQGLLQGDEQYF
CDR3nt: TGTGCCAGCAGCCAAGGCCTTCTCCAGGGGGACGAGCAGTACTTC

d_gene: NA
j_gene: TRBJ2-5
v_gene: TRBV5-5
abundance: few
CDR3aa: CASTLWGYGAQETQYF
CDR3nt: TGTGCCAGCACCCTCTGGGGATATGGTGCACAAGAGACCCAGTACTTC

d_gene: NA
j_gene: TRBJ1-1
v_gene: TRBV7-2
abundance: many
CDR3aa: CASSLRTRNTEAFF
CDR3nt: TGTGCCAGCAGCTTACGGACGCGGAACACTGAAGCTTTCTTT

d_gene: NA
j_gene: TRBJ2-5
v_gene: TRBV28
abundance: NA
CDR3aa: CATLGGLQETQYF
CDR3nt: TGTGCCACCCTTGGGGGGTTACAAGAGACCCAGTACTTC

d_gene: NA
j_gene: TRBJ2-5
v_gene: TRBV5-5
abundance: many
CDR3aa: CASSFLLGQETQYF
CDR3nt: TGTGCCAGCAGCTTTTTACTGGGGCAAGAGACCCAGTACTTC

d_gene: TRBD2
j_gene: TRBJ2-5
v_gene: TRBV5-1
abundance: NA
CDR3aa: CASSLAGTSGFYQETQYF
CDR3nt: TGCGCCAGCAGCTTGGCTGGGACTAGCGGGTTCTACCAAGAGACCCAGTACTTC

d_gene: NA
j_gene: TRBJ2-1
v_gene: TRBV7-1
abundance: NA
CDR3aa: CASSSLSGRRSNEQFF
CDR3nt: TGTGCCAGCAGCTCCCTTAGCGGAAGGAGGTCTAATGAGCAGTTCTTC

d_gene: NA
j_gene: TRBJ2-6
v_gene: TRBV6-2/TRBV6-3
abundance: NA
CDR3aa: CASSYLGREERCTGANVLTF
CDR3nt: TGTGCCAGCAGTTACTTGGGCAGGGAAGAGAGATGTACTGGGGCCAACGTCCTGACTTTC

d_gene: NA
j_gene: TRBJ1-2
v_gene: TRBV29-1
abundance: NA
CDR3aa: CSVSWTPNYGYTF
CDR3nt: TGCAGCGTCTCGTGGACCCCAAACTATGGCTACACCTTC

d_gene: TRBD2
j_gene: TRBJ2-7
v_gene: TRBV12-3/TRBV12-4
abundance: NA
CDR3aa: CASSLAGGPNEQYF
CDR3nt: TGTGCCAGCAGTTTAGCGGGAGGGCCCAACGAGCAGTACTTC

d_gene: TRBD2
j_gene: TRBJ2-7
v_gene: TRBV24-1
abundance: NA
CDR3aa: CATSDAGTSPYEQYF
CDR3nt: TGTGCCACCAGTGACGCCGGGACTAGCCCCTACGAGCAGTACTTC

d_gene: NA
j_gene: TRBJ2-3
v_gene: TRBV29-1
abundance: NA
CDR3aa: CSVGRPSTDTQYF
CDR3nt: TGCAGCGTTGGTAGGCCATCCACAGATACGCAGTATTTT

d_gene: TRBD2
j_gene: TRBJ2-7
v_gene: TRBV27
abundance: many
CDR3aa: CASSSTSGNWGNYEQYF
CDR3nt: TGTGCCAGCAGTTCCACTAGCGGGAATTGGGGGAACTACGAGCAGTACTTC

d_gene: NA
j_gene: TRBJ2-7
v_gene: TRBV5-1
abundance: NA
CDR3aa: CASSLGGSWDEQYF
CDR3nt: TGCGCCAGCAGCTTGGGCGGTAGTTGGGACGAGCAGTACTTC

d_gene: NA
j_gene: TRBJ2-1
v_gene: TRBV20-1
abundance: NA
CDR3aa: CSADTASGYNEQFF
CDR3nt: TGCAGTGCTGATACGGCCAGCGGGTACAATGAGCAGTTCTTC

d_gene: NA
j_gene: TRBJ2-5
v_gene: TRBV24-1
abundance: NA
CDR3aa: CATSDLGPGETQYF
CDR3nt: TGTGCCACCAGTGATTTAGGGCCAGGGGAGACCCAGTACTTC

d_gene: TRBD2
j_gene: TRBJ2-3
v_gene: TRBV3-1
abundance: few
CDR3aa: CASTLRLAGPTDTQYF
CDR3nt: TGTGCCAGCACCTTGAGACTAGCGGGCCCCACAGATACGCAGTATTTT

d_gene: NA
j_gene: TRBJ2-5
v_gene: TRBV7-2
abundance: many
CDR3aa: CASSLNHVIRGETQYF
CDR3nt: TGTGCCAGCAGCTTAAACCATGTCATCCGGGGGGAGACCCAGTACTTC

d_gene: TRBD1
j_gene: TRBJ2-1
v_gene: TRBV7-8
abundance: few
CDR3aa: CASSLAIPPGGLNEQFF
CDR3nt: TGTGCCAGCAGCTTAGCGATCCCTCCAGGGGGTTTGAATGAGCAGTTCTTC

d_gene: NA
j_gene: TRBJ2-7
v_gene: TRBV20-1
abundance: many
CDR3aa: CSARAGTFSYEQYF
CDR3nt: TGCAGTGCTAGAGCAGGAACCTTCTCCTACGAGCAGTACTTC

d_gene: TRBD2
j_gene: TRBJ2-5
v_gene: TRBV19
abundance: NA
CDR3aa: CASSSPTSGRASIETQYF
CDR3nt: TGTGCCAGTAGTAGCCCCACTAGCGGGAGGGCTTCCATCGAGACCCAGTACTTC

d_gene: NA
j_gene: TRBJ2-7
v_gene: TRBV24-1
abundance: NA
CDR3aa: CATSDLYRHEQYF
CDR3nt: TGTGCCACCAGTGATTTGTATCGACACGAGCAGTACTTC

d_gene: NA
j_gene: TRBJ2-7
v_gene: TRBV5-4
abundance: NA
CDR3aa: CASSLRLESGEQYF
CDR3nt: TGTGCCAGCAGCTTGAGACTAGAATCGGGCGAGCAGTACTTC